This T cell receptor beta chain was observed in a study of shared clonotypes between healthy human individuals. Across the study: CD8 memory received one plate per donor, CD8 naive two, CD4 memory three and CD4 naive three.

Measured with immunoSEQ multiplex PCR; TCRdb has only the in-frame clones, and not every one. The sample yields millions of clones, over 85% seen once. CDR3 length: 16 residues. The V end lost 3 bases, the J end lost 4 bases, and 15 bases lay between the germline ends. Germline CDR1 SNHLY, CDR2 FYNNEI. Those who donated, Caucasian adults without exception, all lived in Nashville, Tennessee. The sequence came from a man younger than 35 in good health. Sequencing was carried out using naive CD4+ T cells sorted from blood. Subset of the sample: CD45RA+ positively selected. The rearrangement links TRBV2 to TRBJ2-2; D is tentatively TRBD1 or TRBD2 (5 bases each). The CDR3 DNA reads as TGTGCCAGCAGTGAGTCCGGGACGAGGAGCACCGGGGAGCTGTTTTTT. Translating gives CASSESGTRSTGELFF.